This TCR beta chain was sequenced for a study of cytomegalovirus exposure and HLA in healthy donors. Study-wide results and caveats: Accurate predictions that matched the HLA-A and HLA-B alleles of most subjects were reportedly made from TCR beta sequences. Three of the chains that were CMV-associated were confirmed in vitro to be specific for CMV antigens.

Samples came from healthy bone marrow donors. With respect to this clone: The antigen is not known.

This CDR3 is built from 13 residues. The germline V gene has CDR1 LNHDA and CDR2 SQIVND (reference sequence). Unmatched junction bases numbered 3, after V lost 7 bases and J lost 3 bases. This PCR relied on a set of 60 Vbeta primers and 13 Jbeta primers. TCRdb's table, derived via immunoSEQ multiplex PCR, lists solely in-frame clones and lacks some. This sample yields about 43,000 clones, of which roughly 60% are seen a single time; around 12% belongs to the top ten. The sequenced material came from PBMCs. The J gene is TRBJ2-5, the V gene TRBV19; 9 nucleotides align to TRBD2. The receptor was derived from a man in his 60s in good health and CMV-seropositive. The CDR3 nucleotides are TGTGCCAGTATGACTAGCGGAAAAGAGACCCAGTACTTC. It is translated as CASMTSGKETQYF.